The rows below give T cell receptor beta chains drawn from one sample of a study of blood T cell repertoires in COVID-19. TCRdb keeps only in-frame clones here, not all; method: immunoSEQ multiplex PCR. The repertoire includes about 150,000 clones, 87% of them detected once, and approximately 6.5% sits in the top ten. The sample was peripheral blood. Receptor source: a man older than 75 with acute or convalescent COVID-19. Both conserved end residues are part of each CDR3. D genes are given only for firm matches. Size is stated for part of the rows, as once, few or many counts, or as a class when the clone is expanded.

d_call clone_size j_call v_call cdr3_aa cdr3_nt
. . TRBJ1-5 TRBV2 CASGADSNQPQHF TGTGCCAGCGGGGCAGATAGCAATCAGCCCCAGCATTTT
TRBD1 . TRBJ2-1 TRBV14 CASSGRQGITYNEQFF TGTGCCAGCAGCGGCCGACAGGGGATAACCTACAATGAGCAGTTCTTC
TRBD1 . TRBJ2-3 TRBV29-1 CSVVGPEGQDTDTQYF TGCAGCGTTGTAGGCCCCGAGGGACAGGACACAGATACGCAGTATTTT
TRBD1 . TRBJ1-1 TRBV19 CASKGSQGTRVMNTEAFF TGTGCCAGTAAGGGATCACAGGGGACGCGGGTTATGAACACTGAAGCTTTCTTT
. . TRBJ2-1 TRBV29-1 CSVARTGYNEQFF TGCAGCGTTGCCCGGACTGGGTACAATGAGCAGTTCTTC
. . TRBJ1-2 TRBV6-2/TRBV6-3 CASSYPGQFTF TGTGCCAGCAGTTACCCCGGACAGTTCACCTTC
TRBD1 . TRBJ2-2 TRBV30 CAHRGRVAGELFF TGTGCCCACAGGGGGCGGGTCGCCGGGGAGCTGTTTTTT
. . TRBJ2-3 TRBV5-1 CASSLWSESDTQYF TGCGCCAGCAGCTTATGGTCAGAATCAGATACGCAGTATTTT
. few TRBJ1-1 TRBV19 CASTRAPEAFF TGTGCCAGTACGAGGGCCCCTGAAGCTTTCTTT
. . TRBJ1-2 TRBV24-1 CATSEQENYGYTF TGTGCCACCAGTGAACAGGAGAACTATGGCTACACCTTC
. . TRBJ2-7 TRBV12-3/TRBV12-4 CASINSGGNEQYF TGTGCCAGCATCAACTCCGGGGGTAACGAGCAGTACTTC
. . TRBJ2-6 TRBV3-1/TRBV3-2 CASSQDLGGSSNSGANVLTF TGTGCCAGCAGCCAAGATCTAGGAGGCAGCTCAAATTCTGGGGCCAACGTCCTGACTTTC
TRBD1 . TRBJ1-2 TRBV5-6 CASRRPGQATYGYTF TGTGCCAGCAGACGACCGGGACAGGCCACCTACGGCTACACCTTC
TRBD2 . TRBJ2-7 TRBV6-4 CASRRTSGSYEQYF TGTGCCAGCAGGAGGACTAGCGGGTCCTACGAGCAGTACTTC
TRBD2 . TRBJ2-7 TRBV5-4 CASSSASGSYEQYF TGTGCCAGCAGCTCGGCTAGCGGGAGCTACGAGCAGTACTTC
TRBD2 . TRBJ2-3 TRBV2 CASGYSSGGADDTQYF TGTGCCAGCGGTTACAGCAGCGGGGGGGCTGACGATACGCAGTATTTT
TRBD1 . TRBJ1-2 TRBV14 CASSQARTGGGYTF TGTGCCAGCAGCCAAGCCCGGACAGGGGGTGGCTACACCTTC
. . TRBJ2-1 TRBV28 CASSLLAEQFF TGTGCCAGCAGTTTATTAGCGGAGCAGTTCTTC
. . TRBJ2-3 TRBV5-1 CASSLEPGSQTDTQYF TGCGCCAGCAGCTTGGAGCCCGGGTCTCAGACAGATACGCAGTATTTT
TRBD1 few TRBJ2-7 TRBV28 CASSPGTARYEQYF TGTGCCAGCAGTCCTGGGACAGCTAGGTACGAGCAGTACTTC
TRBD1 . TRBJ1-1 TRBV5-8 CASSLYRGLEAFF TGTGCCAGCAGCTTATACAGGGGGCTAGAAGCTTTCTTT
. . TRBJ1-1 TRBV2 CASRRMDTVTTEAFF TGTGCCAGCAGGCGAATGGACACAGTTACTACTGAAGCTTTCTTT
TRBD2 . TRBJ2-1 TRBV28 CASKSAAGGPVHEQFF TGTGCCAGCAAATCAGCGGCGGGAGGGCCGGTCCATGAGCAGTTCTTC
. . TRBJ1-6 TRBV6-5 CASSQGGVNSPLHF TGTGCCAGCAGCCAGGGAGGGGTCAATTCACCCCTCCACTTT
TRBD1 . TRBJ1-5 TRBV4-1 CASSYDRGGQPQHF TGCGCCAGCAGCTATGACAGGGGCGGACAGCCCCAGCATTTT
. . TRBJ2-3 TRBV11-2 CASSPMGYVTDTQYF TGTGCCAGCAGCCCGATGGGCTACGTGACAGATACGCAGTATTTT
. . TRBJ2-5 TRBV24-1 CATSDRGYQETQYF TGTGCCACCAGTGATCGGGGGTACCAAGAGACCCAGTACTTC
TRBD1 . TRBJ1-1 TRBV5-5 CASSPNWDRGHGAFF TGTGCCAGCAGCCCCAATTGGGACAGGGGGCATGGGGCTTTCTTT
TRBD1 . TRBJ1-2 TRBV28 CASQGQEQGYTF TGTGCCAGCCAAGGACAGGAGCAGGGCTACACCTTC
. . TRBJ1-1 TRBV27 CASSLSVNTEAFF TGTGCCAGCAGTTTATCCGTAAACACTGAAGCTTTCTTT
TRBD1 . TRBJ1-6 TRBV6-5 CASSSTGGGSPLHF TGTGCCAGCAGTTCGACAGGGGGCGGGTCACCCCTCCACTTT
. . TRBJ2-5 TRBV3-1/TRBV3-2 CASSLRGVETQYF TGTGCCAGCAGCCTCAGGGGGGTAGAGACCCAGTACTTC
. . TRBJ2-1 TRBV6-1 CASSETQGNHNEQFF TGTGCCAGCAGTGAAACTCAGGGGAACCACAATGAGCAGTTCTTC
. . TRBJ1-4 TRBV28 CASRPTGGSNEKLFF TGTGCCAGCAGGCCTACTGGGGGGTCTAATGAAAAACTGTTTTTT
TRBD2 . TRBJ2-1 TRBV20-1 CSASGWSGTSGKNEQFF TGCAGTGCTAGTGGGTGGTCCGGGACTAGCGGGAAGAATGAGCAGTTCTTC
. . TRBJ2-7 TRBV18 CASSEQGLTYEQYF TGTGCCAGCTCAGAACAGGGATTGACCTACGAGCAGTACTTC
. . TRBJ1-2 TRBV9 CASSVLTEGGYTF TGTGCCAGCAGCGTCCTAACGGAGGGTGGCTACACCTTC
. . TRBJ2-7 TRBV6-5 CASLGARVDEQYF TGTGCCAGCCTAGGGGCCAGGGTGGACGAGCAGTACTTC
. once TRBJ2-5 TRBV10-3 CAISESRQPQETQYF TGTGCCATCAGTGAGTCGCGACAGCCTCAAGAGACCCAGTACTTC
TRBD1 . TRBJ1-1 TRBV3-1/TRBV3-2 CASSQVQGGAFF TGTGCCAGCAGCCAAGTACAGGGGGGAGCTTTCTTT
. once TRBJ1-2 TRBV3-1/TRBV3-2 CASSQPGLPGDGYTF TGTGCCAGCAGCCAACCGGGACTCCCCGGGGATGGCTACACCTTC
. few TRBJ1-2 TRBV6-6 CASSYPTGTYGYTF TGTGCCAGCAGTTACCCCACAGGGACCTATGGCTACACCTTC
. . TRBJ2-4 TRBV7-2 CASSPDGTTGEYF TGTGCCAGCAGCCCGGACGGGACAACGGGCGAGTACTTC
TRBD1 . TRBJ2-1 TRBV9 CASSVFQGADEQFF TGTGCCAGCAGCGTATTCCAGGGGGCCGATGAGCAGTTCTTC
TRBD1 . TRBJ1-4 TRBV3-1/TRBV3-2 CASSRQGQLNEKLFF TGTGCCAGCAGTCGACAGGGCCAGCTCAATGAAAAACTGTTTTTT
TRBD1 . TRBJ1-1 TRBV7-2 CASSSNRGSSEAFF TGTGCCAGCAGCTCGAACAGGGGAAGTTCCGAAGCTTTCTTT
. . TRBJ2-1 TRBV10-2 CASSERNPGHPYNEQFF TGCGCCAGCAGTGAGAGGAACCCGGGACACCCCTACAATGAGCAGTTCTTC